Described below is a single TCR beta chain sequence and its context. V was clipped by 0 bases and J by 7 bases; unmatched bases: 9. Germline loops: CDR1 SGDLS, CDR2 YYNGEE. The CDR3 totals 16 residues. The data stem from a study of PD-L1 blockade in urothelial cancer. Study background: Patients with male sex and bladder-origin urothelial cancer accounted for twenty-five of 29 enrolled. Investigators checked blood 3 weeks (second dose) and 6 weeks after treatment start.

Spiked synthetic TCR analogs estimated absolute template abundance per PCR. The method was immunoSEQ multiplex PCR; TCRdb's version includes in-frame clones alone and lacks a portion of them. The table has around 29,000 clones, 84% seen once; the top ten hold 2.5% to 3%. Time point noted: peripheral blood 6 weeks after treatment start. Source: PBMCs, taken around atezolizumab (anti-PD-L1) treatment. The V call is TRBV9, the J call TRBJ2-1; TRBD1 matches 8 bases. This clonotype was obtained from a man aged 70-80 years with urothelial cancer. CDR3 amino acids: CASSVVMQGAGNEQFF. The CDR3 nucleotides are TGTGCCAGCAGCGTAGTTATGCAGGGGGCAGGAAATGAGCAGTTCTTC. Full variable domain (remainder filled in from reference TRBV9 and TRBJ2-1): DSGVTQTPKHLITATGQRVTLRCSPRSGDLSVYWYQQSLDQGLQFLIQYYNGEERAKGNILERFSAQQFPDLHSELNLSSLELGDSALYFCASSVVMQGAGNEQFFGPGTRLTVL.